The present entry profiles one TCR beta chain with its context. Its antigen is still unknown. The iRepertoire nested amplicon-rescue multiplex PCR amplified TCR alpha and beta CDR3s from RNA. MiXCR was run by TCRdb on the multiplex PCR reads, yielding one entry per CDR3 protein. Of around 170,000 distinct CDR3 sequences detected, over 40% appear once; the ten largest clones hold about 5.2%. The entry originates in a study of glioma-infiltrating T cells. Trimming pared 6 bases from V and 4 bases from J, leaving 16 bases between. Germline assignment: CDR1 GTSNPN and CDR2 SVGIG (reference sequence). The CDR3 extends over 14 amino acids. The study, taken as a whole, reports: Gliomas, especially low-grade, showed above-expected tissue-blood divergence; non-neoplastic patients showed below.

This clonotype was obtained from a human donor with low-grade glioma or glioblastoma, undergoing nonglioma brain surgery, or in good health (not recorded which). V and J are TRBV30 and TRBJ1-5; D not certain. The specimen was glioma tissue, nonneoplastic brain tissue, or PBMCs (not recorded which). The CDR3 nucleotides read TGTGCCTGTATGAGTTCCGGCCCAAATCAGCCCCAGCATTTT. As protein: CACMSSGPNQPQHF.